This TCR beta chain was captured by sequencing in a study of T cell responses to AZD1222 COVID-19 vaccine. Overall study results and limits: After the peak T cell response, and only then, were repertoires sampled. Baseline serology detected seropositivity in only a handful of AZD1222 recipients. A mostly white British donor set with more females was recruited, and clonal diversity was possibly underestimated. Nearly half of spike-specific TCRs reportedly go after variant regions that carry no mutations.

Method: immunoSEQ multiplex PCR; TCRdb's copy keeps in-frame clones and lacks some. The table shows around 89,000 clones, with approximately 91% occurring only once. As to this clone: As yet, its antigen is unknown.

The CDR3 is made up of 14 amino acids. Deletions cut 6 bases from V and 1 base from J, with 12 bases between. Germline CDR1 and CDR2: MDHEN and SYDVKM. The sequence derives from an adult in good health. This chain connects TRBV28 to TRBJ1-1, with D unresolved. Sequencing used peripheral blood, obtained on day 0 of AZD1222 vaccination. Here the CDR3 DNA reads TGTGCCAGCAGGCCTCCCGCTAGGAACACTGAAGCTTTCTTT. This codes for CASRPPARNTEAFF.